These 27 T cell receptor beta chains came from one sample sequenced in a study of graft-versus-host responses after intestinal transplantation (dated by TCRdb to 2020 to 2023). Receptors were amplified or captured by the immunoSEQ multiplex PCR assay. TCRdb's version of the immuneACCESS table is confined to in-frame rearrangements and falls short of the full clone set. An unresolved V gene accounts for under half of the shortfall where checked; the remainder is of unknown origin. A total of tens of thousands of clones appear in this sample, roughly 93% of them only once. In total, the top ten clones hold less than 6% of the sample. The specimen was PBMCs, collected approximately 740 days after a first intestinal transplant, on the day of a second. These receptors came from a human patient who received an intestinal transplant, so some T cells may come from the graft donor.

The chain couples TRBV4-2 to TRBJ1-1, with a possible D match to TRBD1 (5 bases). Per the germline V gene, CDR1 is LGHNA and CDR2 is YNFKEQ. The V gene lost 0 bases and the J gene lost 12 bases, with 11 bases spanning the gap. This CDR3 comprises 12 residues. In nucleotides, the CDR3 is TGTGCCAGCAGCCAAGACAGGGCCGGCCCTTTCTTT. Its translation: CASSQDRAGPFF.

This chain links TRBV18 with TRBJ1-2, with a weak D call TRBD1 (5 bases). The CDR3 consists of 14 residues. V was cut by 3 bases and J by 7 bases, with 15 bases left in between. Germline values: CDR1 KGHSH, CDR2 LQKENI. CDR3 sequence reads: CASSPVHGALGYTF. The CDR3 nucleotides read TGTGCCAGCTCACCGGTTCACGGGGCGCTTGGCTACACCTTC.

The chain is built from TRBV9 and TRBJ2-5, with D tentatively TRBD2 (7 bases). The end of the DNA aligns better with TRBJ2-7, so the J call may be wrong. Germline CDR1 and CDR2: SGDLS and YYNGEE. This CDR3 has 16 residues. The CDR3 loop is CASSVGAGASSYEQYF. The CDR3 DNA reads as TGTGCCAGCAGCGTAGGTGCGGGGGCAAGCTCCTACGAGCAGTACTTC.

There are a few counts of this clone. The chain links TRBV5-1 to TRBJ1-2, with D unresolved. CDR1 and CDR2 from the germline V gene are SGHRS and YFSETQ. The CDR3 totals 14 residues. Trimming removed 0 bases from V and 2 bases from J, with 8 bases in between. CDR3 residues: CASSLGAVNYGYTF. The DNA for the CDR3 is TGCGCCAGCAGCTTGGGGGCGGTGAACTATGGCTACACCTTC.

The gene calls are TRBV7-8 and TRBJ1-2; tentatively, D is TRBD1 (6 bases). Trimming cost V 5 bases and J 9 bases, with 19 bases left between them. The CDR3 is made up of 14 amino acids. CDR1 is SGHVS, CDR2 FQNEAQ, per germline. This CDR3 reads CASSPEPGHSSYTF. CDR3 coding DNA: TGTGCCAGCAGCCCGGAGCCGGGACACTCGAGCTACACCTTC.

The CDR3 is CASSARTTGRDGYTF. In nucleotides, the CDR3 is TGTGCCAGCAGCGCAAGAACGACAGGGCGGGATGGCTACACCTTC. The rearrangement links TRBV9 to TRBJ1-2, with 7 bases that match TRBD1. Per the germline V gene, CDR1 is SGDLS and CDR2 is YYNGEE. The CDR3 runs 15 residues. The V segment lost 3 bases and the J segment 6 bases; nucleotides outside the gene matches: 11.

This chain connects TRBV11-3 to TRBJ2-1, with 13 positions matching TRBD2. The CDR3 length is 17 residues. Unmatched junction bases numbered 8, after V lost 3 bases and J lost 6 bases. Germline V gene data show CDR1 as SGHNT and CDR2 as YENEEA. CDR3 sequence (DNA): TGTGCCAGCAGCTTGCTAGGGACTAGCGGGATCTCCAATGAGCAGTTCTTC. It yields the protein CASSLLGTSGISNEQFF. The entire variable domain, with the rest obtained from reference TRBV11-3 and TRBJ2-1, is as follows: EAGVVQSPRYKIIEKKQPVAFWCNPISGHNTLYWYLQNLGQGPELLIRYENEEAVDDSQLPKDRFSAERLKGVDSTLKIQPAELGDSAVYLCASSLLGTSGISNEQFFGPGTRLTVL.

The gene calls are TRBV28 and TRBJ2-7; no definite D call. The CDR3 totals 12 residues. Per the germline V gene, CDR1 is MDHEN and CDR2 is SYDVKM. V was pared by 6 bases and J by 0 bases, with 6 bases between. In DNA, the CDR3 is TGTGCCAGCAGGCAGTCCTCCTACGAGCAGTACTTC. Encoded protein: CASRQSSYEQYF.

The table lists this clone with a few counts. The V gene is TRBV27, the J gene TRBJ1-6; D is unclear. This CDR3 has 14 residues. Trimming cost V 5 bases and J 8 bases, with 13 bases left between them. Germline CDR1 MNHEY, CDR2 SMNVEV (reference sequence). CDR3 region: CASSPTHTYSPLHF. Here the CDR3 DNA reads TGTGCCAGCAGTCCGACCCATACCTATTCACCCCTCCACTTT.

The CDR3 protein is CASSATAPGQLIGKGYEQYF. In DNA form, the CDR3 reads TGTGCCAGCAGCGCGACGGCCCCGGGACAGCTTATTGGGAAAGGTTACGAGCAGTACTTC. The chain is built from TRBV5-4 and TRBJ2-7; TRBD1 matches at 7 bases. Per germline, CDR1 SGHNT and CDR2 YYREEE (reference sequence). This CDR3 is built from 20 residues. V shed 4 bases and J 4 bases; nucleotides not matched to a gene: 26.

This clone was counted a single time. V usage is TRBV27 and J usage is TRBJ2-7; no clear D. The CDR3 spans 13 residues. The germline V gene has CDR1 MNHEY and CDR2 SMNVEV (reference sequence). With 5 bases removed from V and 4 bases from J, the gap between germline ends came to 12 bases. CDR3: CASSASSGYEQYF. Here the CDR3 DNA reads TGTGCCAGCAGTGCCTCATCTGGGTACGAGCAGTACTTC.

The genes are TRBV9 and TRBJ2-5; 10 bases align to TRBD2. CDR1 SGDLS and CDR2 YYNGEE come from the germline V gene. J lost 5 bases, V lost 2 bases, and 9 bases had no gene match. This CDR3 has 16 residues. CDR3 bases: TGTGCCAGCAGCGTCGGACCAGCGGGAGGGGGGGAGACCCAGTACTTC. Its protein is CASSVGPAGGGETQYF.

This sequence joins TRBV5-1 and TRBJ2-7, with 8 bases matching TRBD1. Trimming took 4 bases from V and 3 from J; bases not matched to a gene: 9. The length of the CDR3 is 15 residues. Germline V gives CDR1 SGHRS, CDR2 YFSETQ. The CDR3 bases are TGCGCCAGCAGCCTTCCGGGACAGGTAATCTACGAGCAGTACTTC. Translation: CASSLPGQVIYEQYF.

In this sample, this clone turned up once. The V call is TRBV25-1, the J call TRBJ2-5; D possibly corresponds to TRBD2 (6 bases). The J call is doubtful: the DNA matches TRBJ2-7 better. This CDR3 contains 15 residues. The germline V gene encodes CDR1 MGHDK and CDR2 SYGVNS. The CDR3 region has the DNA TGTGCCAGCAGTGGGTGGGGAGGTCGGGGCTACGAGCAGTACTTC. Translation: CASSGWGGRGYEQYF.

The chain couples TRBV2 to TRBJ1-5; D remains ambiguous. From germline, CDR1 is SNHLY and CDR2 FYNNEI. Between the trimmed V and J ends, which lost 3 bases and 7 bases, there was a span of 7 bases. This CDR3 has 12 amino acids. CDR3 amino acids: CASSEEYQPQHF. DNA for the CDR3: TGTGCCAGCAGTGAGGAGTACCAGCCCCAGCATTTT.

This rearrangement joins TRBV6-1 to TRBJ1-3; D remains ambiguous. The CDR3 runs 12 residues. In germline, CDR1 is MNHNS, CDR2 SASEGT. Trimming removed 2 bases from V and 4 bases from J, with 3 bases in between. The CDR3 nucleotides read TGTGCCAGCAGTGAAATAGGAAACACCATATATTTT. Translating it yields CASSEIGNTIYF.

The gene calls are TRBV2 and TRBJ2-4; TRBD1 agrees at 9 bases. There are 12 residues in the CDR3. The germline V gene encodes CDR1 SNHLY and CDR2 FYNNEI. The ends lost 10 bases at V and 7 bases at J; junction bases unmatched: 5. The CDR3 loop reads CANTDRGNIQYF. CDR3 coding DNA: TGTGCCAACACAGACAGGGGGAACATTCAGTACTTC.

This chain uses TRBV6-1 with TRBJ1-2, with D perhaps TRBD1 (6 bases). Germline CDR1 reads MNHNS; CDR2 reads SASEGT. V was pared by 1 base and J by 3 bases, with 9 bases between. This CDR3 contains 14 residues. The CDR3, as DNA: TGTGCCAGCAGTGAAGAGGGGGGATACTATGGCTACACCTTC. Residues: CASSEEGGYYGYTF.

The CDR3 region is CASSLKSLGTGTSTSYEQYF. CDR3 DNA: TGTGCCAGCAGCTTAAAGAGCTTGGGGACTGGTACCTCGACTTCCTACGAGCAGTACTTC. V is TRBV28 and J is TRBJ2-7; D is possibly TRBD2 (6 bases). There are 20 residues in the CDR3. With 6 bases removed from V and 1 base from J, the gap between germline ends came to 31 bases. Germline loops: CDR1 MDHEN, CDR2 SYDVKM.

The gene calls are TRBV5-1 and TRBJ2-6; D gene unclear. Germline CDR1 SGHRS, CDR2 YFSETQ. Trimming removed 1 base from V and 16 bases from J, with 12 bases in between. The CDR3 is 12 amino acids. The CDR3 is CASSLTPDRLTF. The CDR3 region has the DNA TGCGCCAGCAGCTTGACTCCAGATAGACTGACTTTC.

Regarding this clone: Other DNA sequences in the sample encode the same CDR3. The rearrangement uses TRBV30 and TRBJ2-5, with TRBD2 identical over 7 bases. Germline V gives CDR1 GTSNPN, CDR2 SVGIG (reference sequence). The CDR3 runs 16 residues. Unmatched junction bases numbered 15, after V lost 3 bases and J lost 5 bases. This CDR3 is CAWSRRLAGVGETQYF. CDR3 DNA: TGTGCCTGGAGCCGGCGACTCGCGGGGGTGGGGGAGACCCAGTACTTC.

V is TRBV6-5 and J is TRBJ1-1; 9 nucleotides agree with TRBD1. V dropped 0 bases and J dropped 3; count of bases not matched to a gene: 2. The CDR3 sequence is 15 residues long. Germline V gives CDR1 MNHEY, CDR2 SVGAGI. DNA for the CDR3: TGTGCCAGCAGTTACTCAAGACAGGGGGACACTGAAGCTTTCTTT. It specifies CASSYSRQGDTEAFF.

This sequence joins TRBV28 and TRBJ2-7, with unresolved D. Looked up from germline, CDR1 is MDHEN and CDR2 is SYDVKM. The V and J ends lost 7 bases and 12 bases respectively, with 19 bases between them. The length of the CDR3 is 12 residues. The CDR3 nucleotides read TGTGCCAGCATTGCGGATTCCGGCTTTCCGTACTTC. Its translation is CASIADSGFPYF. The variable domain in full, completed from reference TRBV28 and TRBJ2-7, reads DVKVTQSSRYLVKRTGEKVFLECVQDMDHENMFWYRQDPGLGLRLIYFSYDVKMKEKGDIPEGYSVSREKKERFSLILESASTNQTSMYLCASIADSGFPYFGPGTRLTVT.

V gene TRBV7-2 combines with J gene TRBJ2-1; D unresolved. From germline, CDR1 is SGHTA and CDR2 FQGNSA. The CDR3 spans 11 residues. V lost 0 bases and J 7 bases, leaving 1 base between the germline ends. This CDR3 reads CASSLANEQFF. The DNA for the CDR3 is TGTGCCAGCAGCTTAGCAAATGAGCAGTTCTTC.

This clone was seen a single time. This chain joins TRBV6-6 and TRBJ1-5; no reliable D call. Germline lookup yields CDR1 MNHNY and CDR2 SVGAGI (reference sequence). V was cut by 2 bases and J by 4 bases, with 3 bases left in between. CDR3 length: 12 amino acids. DNA for the CDR3: TGTGCCAGCAGTTACATTAATCAGCCCCAGCATTTT. It codes for CASSYINQPQHF.

This sequence joins TRBV6-4 and TRBJ2-3, with D possibly being TRBD2 (5 bases). Trimming shortened V by 2 bases and J by 5 bases, and 8 bases separated the two germline ends. This CDR3 is built from 13 residues. Germline V gene data show CDR1 as MRHNA and CDR2 as SNTAGT. The CDR3 is CASSDRSGDTQYF. The DNA of the CDR3 is TGTGCCAGCAGTGACCGGAGCGGAGATACGCAGTATTTT.

This clone appeared a single time. The V gene is TRBV6-5, the J gene TRBJ2-7; D may be TRBD1 (6 bases). Trimming stripped 2 bases from V and 4 bases from J, with 9 bases between. Germline values: CDR1 MNHEY, CDR2 SVGAGI. The CDR3 is 13 residues long. The CDR3 DNA reads TGTGCCAGCAGTTACCGGACAGATTACGAGCAGTACTTC. This sequence encodes CASSYRTDYEQYF.